This TCR beta chain was sequenced during a study of regulatory T cells in long-lasting Graves disease (dated by TCRdb to the early 2020s). Turning to the overall study: Antithyroid drugs had been taken for less than 3 months by newly diagnosed Graves' disease patients. Patients with persistent Graves' disease were compared with patients with newly diagnosed Graves' disease using TCR sequencing and RNA sequencing of peripheral blood. The study was registered as a clinical trial and conducted in China. TCR sequencing covered approximately 13 persistent and 20 or so newly diagnosed Graves' disease patients, around 35 samples in total. Study-wide findings and limitations: The small sample size was acknowledged by the authors as a limitation that may reduce accuracy. Only the TCR beta chain was sequenced and analyzed. Because the primary lesion, thyroid tissue, could not be accessed, the study looked at peripheral blood alone. Persistent disease showed preferential use of TRBV28, TRBJ1-2 and TRBJ2-5, whereas newly diagnosed disease favored TRBV20-1 and TRBJ2-1. Compared with newly diagnosed patients, persistent Graves' disease patients had lower TCR Shannon entropy and fewer highly expanded clones, which suggests clonal expansion. More public clonotypes were shared among persistent patients (over 2,500) than among newly diagnosed patients (just under 1,000).

Libraries came from multiplex PCR. Sequenced using an Illumina HiSeq 4000. CDR3 regions were amplified by Arm-PCR with iRepertoire HTBI primers to construct TCR beta libraries. Before sequencing, the PCR products went through gel purification. The authors' pipeline ran thus. Across samples, about 63 TRBV and 15 or so TRBJ segments were identified and used for gene usage analysis of CDR3 amino acid clonotypes. COPE and FqMerger were used to merge filtered high-quality paired reads into contigs. Contigs were aligned with BLAST to IMGT TRBV, TRBD and TRBJ reference genes, and CDR3 was defined per IMGT. Any clonotype with a frequency above 0.1% was classified as a highly expanded clone. Shannon entropy served as the measure of repertoire diversity, while the Gini coefficient captured V-J evenness. Public clonotypes were defined as clonotypes shared by more than one individual. TCRdb took the public reads, trimmed them with fastp at Q25, ran MiXCR for clone calling and kept in-frame beta chains. Merged by CDR3 protein, the rows form single entries marked with the most common genes and DNA. In this record, the V and J calls reflect TCRdb's handling and not the investigators' own analysis. For this sample the table gives some 600,000 distinct CDR3 sequences, of which about 16% were detected only once. The ten largest clonotypes hold approximately 12% of the sample.

The sample holds many counts of this clonotype. This clone's antigen is unknown. No much larger clone exists at a distance of one base, and base qualities are not known. The time point label on this specimen signifies: newly diagnosed GD, antithyroid drugs for less than 3 months. RNA was extracted from PBMCs in TRIzol for both TCR sequencing and RNA sequencing. The diagnosis of Graves' disease was made according to American Thyroid Association guidelines. Patients were recruited from an endocrinology department in Xi'an, China. From each patient, approximately 10 milliliters of peripheral blood was collected into an EDTA anticoagulant tube. Ficoll Paque Plus density gradient separation was used to isolate PBMCs, and no further T cell sorting was performed. An Agilent 2100 Bioanalyzer and agarose gel were used to check RNA quality, while a NanoDrop 2000 measured RNA concentration. Via the germline V gene, CDR1 is MDHEN and CDR2 SYDVKM. The CDR3 numbers 15 residues from cysteine through phenylalanine. This entry keeps only the CDR3 DNA: 45 bases, framed from base 1. V loses 7 bases of germline sequence and J loses 9 bases, and the interval between the two ends is 19 bases.

These data also formed part of another study, on T cells in Graves' hyperthyroidism and ophthalmopathy. From the second report: Stable Graves' hyperthyroidism was defined as no progression to ophthalmopathy during 18 months of follow-up. The hyperthyroidism patients were between 18 and 65 years old and newly diagnosed, with a disease duration of less than 2 months. The study excluded patients with uncontrolled infections, other autoimmune diseases, pregnancy or lactation. Diagnoses were based on clinical symptoms, serum thyroxine and TRAb, thyroid ultrasound and orbital computed tomography. The TCR CDR3 was subjected to a first round of RT-PCR using the HTBI primer set and the Qiagen OneStep RT-PCR kit. Most expanded thyroid clonotypes (frequency above 0.001) were also detected in blood, suggesting blood repertoires may reflect thyroid immune responses. Ophthalmopathy was separated from stable hyperthyroidism by a 13 V-J signature model, with 85% to 90% sensitivity and about 81% specificity obtained in cross-validation and 80%/75% obtained in testing. In validation, the model predicted progression to ophthalmopathy a median of about 6.8 months before onset, with roughly 68% sensitivity and just under 75% specificity. A discovery cohort of about a hundred patients, about 40 with Graves' ophthalmopathy and more than 55 with stable Graves' hyperthyroidism, was used to find distinguishing TCR V-J signatures. An independent validation cohort of under 20 hyperthyroidism patients and roughly 16 patients who later progressed to ophthalmopathy tested prospective prediction of ophthalmopathy. The 75 to 100 discovery patients were divided at random into training and test sets in a 7:3 ratio. In addition, the study compared T-cell repertoires in thyroid tissue and in blood from six Graves' hyperthyroidism patients. Following sampling, methimazole starting at 30 mg daily was given to hyperthyroidism patients, and high-dose intravenous methylprednisolone was given to ophthalmopathy patients. Libraries were constructed in a second round of multiplex PCR, after which size selection and purification were carried out. Sequencing of the libraries was done on an Illumina HiSeq2000 using paired-end 100 bp reads. SOAPnuke was used to process the raw data, with reads discarded if the reads contained adapters or uncalled bases, had a mean Phred below 15, or lacked an exact constant-primer or identifier match. High-quality paired reads were merged with COPE v1.2.5, and unique nucleotide sequences were defined as clonotypes. MiTCR v1.1 was used to align clonotypes to the IMGT TRBV, TRBD and TRBJ reference segments. The analysis was restricted to V-J combinations with a frequency above 0.0001, which together covered 99.2% of the repertoires. The TCS score was defined as F50 (clonal expansion) divided by E x V (chaos), with BLOSUM62-based TCRdist calculated between CDR3 peptides within each V-J. Welch's t-statistics and random forest reduced 514 V-J features to 10 to 15, which were used in a naive Bayes classifier (R e1071). Sample size was not statistically predetermined, and blinding of investigators to group allocation was not performed. TCR Vbeta CDR3 sequencing of fewer than 150 peripheral blood samples (fewer than 45 ophthalmopathy, 75 hyperthyroidism and about 17 progressor patients) is reported in the paper.

The receptor comes from a man aged 18 to 29 with Graves disease. Donor details come from another sample of the same person, matched by shared clones. The sequence joins TRBV28 to TRBJ1-6; possibly the D gene is TRBD1, per 5 matching bases. This sample comprised peripheral blood mononuclear cells (PBMCs), obtained at new diagnosis, from a patient treated with antithyroid drugs. Here the CDR3 is given as CASTQSGDGGSPLHF. The DNA sequence follows: TGTGCCAGCACCCAGAGTGGGGATGGGGGTTCACCCCTCCACTTT. The full variable domain, completed from the reference TRBV28 and TRBJ1-6 proteins outside the CDR3, reads DVKVTQSSRYLVKRTGEKVFLECVQDMDHENMFWYRQDPGLGLRLIYFSYDVKMKEKGDIPEGYSVSREKKERFSLILESASTNQTSMYLCASTQSGDGGSPLHFGNGTRLTVT.